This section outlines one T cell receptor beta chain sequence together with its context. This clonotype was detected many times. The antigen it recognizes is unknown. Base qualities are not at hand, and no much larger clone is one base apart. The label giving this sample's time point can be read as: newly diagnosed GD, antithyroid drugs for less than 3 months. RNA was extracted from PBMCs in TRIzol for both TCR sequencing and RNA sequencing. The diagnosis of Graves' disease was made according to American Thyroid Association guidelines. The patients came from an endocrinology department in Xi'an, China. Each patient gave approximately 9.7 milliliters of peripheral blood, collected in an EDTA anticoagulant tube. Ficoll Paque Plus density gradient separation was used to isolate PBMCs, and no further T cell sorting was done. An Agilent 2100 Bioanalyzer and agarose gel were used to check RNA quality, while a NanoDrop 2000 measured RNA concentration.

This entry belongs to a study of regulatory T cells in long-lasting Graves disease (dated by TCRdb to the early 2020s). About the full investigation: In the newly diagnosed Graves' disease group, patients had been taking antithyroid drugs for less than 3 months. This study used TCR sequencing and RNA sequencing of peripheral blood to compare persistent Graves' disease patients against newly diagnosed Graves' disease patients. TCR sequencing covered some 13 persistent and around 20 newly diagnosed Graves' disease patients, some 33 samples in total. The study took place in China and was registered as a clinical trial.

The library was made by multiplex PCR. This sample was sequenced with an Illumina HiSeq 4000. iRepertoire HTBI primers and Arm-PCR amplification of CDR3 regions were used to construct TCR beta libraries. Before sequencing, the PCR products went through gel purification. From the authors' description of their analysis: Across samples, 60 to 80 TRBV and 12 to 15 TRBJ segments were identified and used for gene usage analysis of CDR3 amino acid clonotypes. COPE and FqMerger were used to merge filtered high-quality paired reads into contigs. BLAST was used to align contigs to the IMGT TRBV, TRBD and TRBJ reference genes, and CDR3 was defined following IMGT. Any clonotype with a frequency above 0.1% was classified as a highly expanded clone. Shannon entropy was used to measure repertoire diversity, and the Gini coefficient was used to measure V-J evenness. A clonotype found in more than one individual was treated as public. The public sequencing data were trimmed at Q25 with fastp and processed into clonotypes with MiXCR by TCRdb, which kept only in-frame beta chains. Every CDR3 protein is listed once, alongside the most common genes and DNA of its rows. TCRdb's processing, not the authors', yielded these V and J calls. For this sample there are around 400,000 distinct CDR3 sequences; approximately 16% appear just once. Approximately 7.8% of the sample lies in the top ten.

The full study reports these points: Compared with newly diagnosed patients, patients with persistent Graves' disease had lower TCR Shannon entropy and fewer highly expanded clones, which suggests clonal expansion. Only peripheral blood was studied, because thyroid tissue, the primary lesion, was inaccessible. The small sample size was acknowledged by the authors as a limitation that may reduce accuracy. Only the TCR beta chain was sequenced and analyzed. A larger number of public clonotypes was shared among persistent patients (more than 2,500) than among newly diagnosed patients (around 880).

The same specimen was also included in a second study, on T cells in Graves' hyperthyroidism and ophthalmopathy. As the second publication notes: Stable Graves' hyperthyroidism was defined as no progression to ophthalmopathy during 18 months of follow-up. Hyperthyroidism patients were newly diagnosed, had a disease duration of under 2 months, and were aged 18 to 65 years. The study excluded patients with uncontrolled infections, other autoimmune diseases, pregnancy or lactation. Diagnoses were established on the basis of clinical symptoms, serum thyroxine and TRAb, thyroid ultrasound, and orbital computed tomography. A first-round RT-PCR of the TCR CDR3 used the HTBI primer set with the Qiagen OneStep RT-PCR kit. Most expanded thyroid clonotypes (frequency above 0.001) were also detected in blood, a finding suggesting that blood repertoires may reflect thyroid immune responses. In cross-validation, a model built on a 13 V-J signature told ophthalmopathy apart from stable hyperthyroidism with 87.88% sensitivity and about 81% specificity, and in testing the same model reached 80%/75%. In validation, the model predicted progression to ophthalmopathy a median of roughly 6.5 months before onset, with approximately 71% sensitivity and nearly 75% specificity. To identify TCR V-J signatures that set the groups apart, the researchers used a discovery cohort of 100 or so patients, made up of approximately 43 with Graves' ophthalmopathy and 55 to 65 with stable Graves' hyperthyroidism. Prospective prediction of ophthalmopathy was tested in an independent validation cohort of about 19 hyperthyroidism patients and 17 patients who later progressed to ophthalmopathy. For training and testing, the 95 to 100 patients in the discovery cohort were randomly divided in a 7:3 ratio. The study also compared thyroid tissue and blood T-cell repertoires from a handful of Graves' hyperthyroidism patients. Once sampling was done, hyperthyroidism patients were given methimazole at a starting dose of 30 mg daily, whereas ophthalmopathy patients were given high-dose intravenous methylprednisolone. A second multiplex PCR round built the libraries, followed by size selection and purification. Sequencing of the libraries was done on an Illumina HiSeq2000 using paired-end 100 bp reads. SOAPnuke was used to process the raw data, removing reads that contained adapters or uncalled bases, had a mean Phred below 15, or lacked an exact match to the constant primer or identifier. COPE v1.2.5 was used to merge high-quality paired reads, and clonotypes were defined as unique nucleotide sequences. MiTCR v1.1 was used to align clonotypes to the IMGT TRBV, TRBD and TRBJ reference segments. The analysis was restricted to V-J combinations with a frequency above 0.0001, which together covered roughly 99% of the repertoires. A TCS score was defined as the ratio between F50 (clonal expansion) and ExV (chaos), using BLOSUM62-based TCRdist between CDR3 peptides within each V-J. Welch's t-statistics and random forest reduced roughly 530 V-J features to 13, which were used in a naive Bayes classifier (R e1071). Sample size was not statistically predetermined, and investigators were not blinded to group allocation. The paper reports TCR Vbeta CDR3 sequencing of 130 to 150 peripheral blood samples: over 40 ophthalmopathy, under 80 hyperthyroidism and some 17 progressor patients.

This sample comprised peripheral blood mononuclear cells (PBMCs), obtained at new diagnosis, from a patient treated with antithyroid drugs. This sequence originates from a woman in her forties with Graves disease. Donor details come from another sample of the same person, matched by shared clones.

The CDR3 region reads CASSVSTAGTGWQYF. The DNA is TGTGCCAGCAGCGTCTCTACGGCGGGGACAGGCTGGCAGTATTTT. The V and J genes are TRBV9 and TRBJ2-3; TRBD1 fits 8 bases in the junction. The germline V gene specifies SGDLS as CDR1 and YYNGEE as CDR2. V loses 2 bases at its end and J loses 11 bases; junction bases beyond the gene matches: 13. Counted from cysteine to phenylalanine, this CDR3 has 15 amino acids. Only the CDR3 DNA is retained, 45 bases long and in frame from the first base. Full variable domain (CDR3 extended with the reference TRBV9 and TRBJ2-3 proteins): DSGVTQTPKHLITATGQRVTLRCSPRSGDLSVYWYQQSLDQGLQFLIQYYNGEERAKGNILERFSAQQFPDLHSELNLSSLELGDSALYFCASSVSTAGTGWQYFGPGTRLTVL.